These T cell receptor beta chains were read from a single sample in a study of blood T cells in healthy people across ages. TCRdb redid the calling of the 5' RACE reads with MiXCR, one entry per CDR3 protein. Found here are 760,000 or so distinct CDR3 sequences, 20% to 25% of them singletons; the top ten hold around 9.2%. The sample was also linked to a second study, of T cells of mothers and their children.

The sample comprised blood. The receptors were sampled from a boy younger than 18 in good health. Each CDR3 is given with its conserved first and last residue. A D gene is named only where the DNA matches it firmly. Part of the rows lack a size; the others show once, few, many or a class for expanded clones.

TRBJ2-1	-	TRBD1	TRBV4-3	TGCGCCAGCAGCCAGGGGCAGGGGACAGGGGTGACTAATGAGCAGTTCTTC	CASSQGQGTGVTNEQFF
TRBJ2-5	-	-	TRBV25-1	TGTGCCAGCAGCAGAGTCGCCGGAAATGAAGAGACCCAGTACTTC	CASSRVAGNEETQYF
TRBJ1-3	-	TRBD1	TRBV29-1	TGCAGCGTCGTAGACAGGGGATCAGGAAACACCATATATTTT	CSVVDRGSGNTIYF
TRBJ2-1	-	-	TRBV3-1	TGTGCCAGCAGCCAAATCGGGACGGGGGTGTACAATGAGCAGTTCTTC	CASSQIGTGVYNEQFF
TRBJ2-5	-	TRBD2	TRBV7-2	TGTGCCAGCAGCTTTGCGGGGGGTCGACAAGAGACCCAGTACTTC	CASSFAGGRQETQYF
TRBJ2-7	-	-	TRBV28	TGTGCCAGCAGTCTAGCAAGGCTGCCTTACGAGCAGTACTTC	CASSLARLPYEQYF
TRBJ2-7	-	-	TRBV29-1	TGCAGCGTTAAACAGGTCTCCTACGAGCAGTACTTC	CSVKQVSYEQYF
TRBJ2-7	few	-	TRBV20-1	TGCAGTGCTAGTGGGACTCCCTCCTACGAGCAGTACTTC	CSASGTPSYEQYF
TRBJ2-2	-	-	TRBV6-2/TRBV6-3	TGTGCCAGCAGTCGTATAGGGCAGGAGAACACCGGGGAGCTGTTTTTT	CASSRIGQENTGELFF
TRBJ2-6	few	-	TRBV7-7	TGTGCTAGCAACAGGCGGGGCTCTGGGGCCAACGTCCTGACTTTC	CASNRRGSGANVLTF
TRBJ2-3	few	TRBD2	TRBV7-2	TGTGCCAGCAGCTTACAGGCTAGCGGGGGAGAAGATACGCAGTATTTT	CASSLQASGGEDTQYF
TRBJ2-7	-	TRBD2	TRBV2	TGTGCCAGCAGTTCTACTAGCGGGTATACCTACGAGCAGTACTTC	CASSSTSGYTYEQYF
TRBJ2-1	few	-	TRBV2	TGTGCCAGCAGTGAAGGCCAGGTCAATGAGCAGTTCTTC	CASSEGQVNEQFF
TRBJ1-1	few	-	TRBV2	TGTGCCAGCGTACCGGACAGGAACACTGAAGCTTTCTTT	CASVPDRNTEAFF
TRBJ2-3	-	TRBD2	TRBV19	TGTGCCATAGGGGCGGGGGATGATACGCAGTATTTT	CAIGAGDDTQYF
TRBJ2-5	-	TRBD1	TRBV24-1	TGTGCCACCAGTGACCGACAGGGGATGAGAGAGACCCAGTACTTC	CATSDRQGMRETQYF
TRBJ2-7	-	-	TRBV10-3	TGTGCCATCAGGGCCTCCGACGAGCAGTACTTC	CAIRASDEQYF
TRBJ2-1	-	-	TRBV9	TGTGCCAGCAGCGTAGGGCAGGGAGCTTGGGATGAGCAGTTCTTC	CASSVGQGAWDEQFF
TRBJ2-7	few	TRBD1	TRBV7-6	TGTGCCAGCAGCCAGAGACAGGGTCCCAAGTCCTACGAGCAGTACTTC	CASSQRQGPKSYEQYF
TRBJ2-5	few	TRBD2	TRBV6-1	TGTGCCAGCAGGCCCCGACTAGCGGGGGGCCAAGAGACCCAGTACTTC	CASRPRLAGGQETQYF
TRBJ1-1	-	-	TRBV4-1	TGCGCCAGCAGCCGATCAGGGTTGGGGAACACTGAAGCTTTCTTT	CASSRSGLGNTEAFF
TRBJ2-1	few	-	TRBV7-6	TGTGCCAGCAGCTTAGCTAGCCCAGGCAGGGCCTACAATGAGCAGTTCTTC	CASSLASPGRAYNEQFF
TRBJ2-5	many	-	TRBV5-1	TGCGCCAGCAGCCTGTACCAAGAGACCCAGTACTTC	CASSLYQETQYF
TRBJ2-1	few	-	TRBV12-3/TRBV12-4	TGTGCCAGCAGCATTAGGGGGCAGTTCTTC	CASSIRGQFF
TRBJ2-4	many	-	TRBV29-1	TGCAGCGTTGTCCGGCCAGGTATAGCCAAAAACATTCAGTACTTC	CSVVRPGIAKNIQYF
TRBJ2-5	few	-	TRBV5-1	TGCGCCAGCAGCCCTGTGGGTGGCGAAGAGACCCAGTACTTC	CASSPVGGEETQYF
TRBJ2-4	-	TRBD1	TRBV20-1	TGCAGTGCGGCAGGGGGCGCGGACAAAAACATTCAGTACTTC	CSAAGGADKNIQYF
TRBJ2-2	few	-	TRBV27	TGTGCCAGCAGTTTATCCGGCAGGGTGATCACCGGGGAGCTGTTTTTT	CASSLSGRVITGELFF
TRBJ2-7	-	-	TRBV15	TGTGCCACCAGCAGAGATTTAGGGGCCTCCTACGAGCAGTACTTC	CATSRDLGASYEQYF
TRBJ2-1	-	TRBD2	TRBV29-1	TGCAGCGTTGTGTGGGCTAGCGGATTATACAATGAGCAGTTCTTC	CSVVWASGLYNEQFF
TRBJ2-2	few	TRBD2	TRBV4-2	TGTGCCAGCGCACAAGGCAGCGGGGGGACCCACACCGGGGAGCTGTTTTTT	CASAQGSGGTHTGELFF
TRBJ1-1	-	-	TRBV20-1	TGCAGTGCTGCCGGGGAGGTGGACACTGAAGCTTTCTTT	CSAAGEVDTEAFF
TRBJ2-7	-	TRBD1	TRBV6-2/TRBV6-3	TGTGCCAGCAGTTACCGGGACAGCTACTACGAGCAGTACTTC	CASSYRDSYYEQYF
TRBJ2-1	once	-	TRBV7-9	TGTGCCAGCAGCTTAGCGCACTCCGCCTACAATGAGCAGTTCTTC	CASSLAHSAYNEQFF